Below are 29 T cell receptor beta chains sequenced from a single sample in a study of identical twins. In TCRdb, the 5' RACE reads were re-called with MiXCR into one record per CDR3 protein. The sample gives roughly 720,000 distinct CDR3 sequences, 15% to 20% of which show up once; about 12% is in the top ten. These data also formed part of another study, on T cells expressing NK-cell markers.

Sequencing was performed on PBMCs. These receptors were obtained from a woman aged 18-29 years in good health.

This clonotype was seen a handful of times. For the CDR3, the DNA is TGTGCCAGCAGTTGGGGACGGAGAAAAGGCCTTATAGCCAAAAACATTCAGTACTTC. Translated, it gives CASSWGRRKGLIAKNIQYF. The V and J genes are TRBV2 and TRBJ2-4; D might be TRBD1 or TRBD2, each matching 5 bases. Per germline, CDR1 SNHLY and CDR2 FYNNEI. This CDR3 has 19 residues. V was pared by 5 bases and J by 0 bases, with 23 bases between.

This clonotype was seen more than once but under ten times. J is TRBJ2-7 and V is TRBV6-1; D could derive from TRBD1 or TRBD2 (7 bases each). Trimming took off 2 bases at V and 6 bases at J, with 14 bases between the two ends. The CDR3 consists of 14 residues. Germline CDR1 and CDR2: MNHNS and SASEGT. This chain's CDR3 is CASSERGRGGEQYF. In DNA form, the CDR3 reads TGTGCCAGCAGTGAAAGGGGCAGGGGGGGCGAGCAGTACTTC.

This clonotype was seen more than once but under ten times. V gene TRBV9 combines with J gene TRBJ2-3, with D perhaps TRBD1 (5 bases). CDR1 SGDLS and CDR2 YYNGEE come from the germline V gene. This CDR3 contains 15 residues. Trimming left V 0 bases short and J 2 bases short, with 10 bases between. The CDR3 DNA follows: TGTGCCAGCAGCGTAGTAGGGGAACCCACAGATACGCAGTATTTT. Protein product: CASSVVGEPTDTQYF. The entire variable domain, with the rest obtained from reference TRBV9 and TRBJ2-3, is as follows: DSGVTQTPKHLITATGQRVTLRCSPRSGDLSVYWYQQSLDQGLQFLIQYYNGEERAKGNILERFSAQQFPDLHSELNLSSLELGDSALYFCASSVVGEPTDTQYFGPGTRLTVL.

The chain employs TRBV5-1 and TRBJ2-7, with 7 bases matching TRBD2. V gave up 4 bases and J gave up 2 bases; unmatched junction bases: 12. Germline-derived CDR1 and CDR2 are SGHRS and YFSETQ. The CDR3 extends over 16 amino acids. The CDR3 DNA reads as TGCGCCAGCAGCCACCTCTCGGCGGGGGACGCCTACGAGCAGTACTTC. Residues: CASSHLSAGDAYEQYF.

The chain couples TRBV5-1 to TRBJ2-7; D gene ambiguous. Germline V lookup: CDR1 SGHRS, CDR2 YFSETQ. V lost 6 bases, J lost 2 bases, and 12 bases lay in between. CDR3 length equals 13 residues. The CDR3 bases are TGCGCCAGCACTCTTGGGTACACCTACGAGCAGTACTTC. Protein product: CASTLGYTYEQYF.

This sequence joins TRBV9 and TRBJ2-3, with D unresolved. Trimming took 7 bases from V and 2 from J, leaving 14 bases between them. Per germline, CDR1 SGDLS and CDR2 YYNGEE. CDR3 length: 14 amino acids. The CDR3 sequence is CASGNLYYTDTQYF. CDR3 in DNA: TGTGCCAGCGGAAATCTTTACTACACAGATACGCAGTATTTT.

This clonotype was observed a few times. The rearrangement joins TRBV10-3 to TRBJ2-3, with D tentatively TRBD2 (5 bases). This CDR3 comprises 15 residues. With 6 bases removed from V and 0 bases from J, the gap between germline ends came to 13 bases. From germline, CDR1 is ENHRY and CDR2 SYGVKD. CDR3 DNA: TGTGCCATCAGCCAAAGCGGTACTAGCACAGATACGCAGTATTTT. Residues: CAISQSGTSTDTQYF.

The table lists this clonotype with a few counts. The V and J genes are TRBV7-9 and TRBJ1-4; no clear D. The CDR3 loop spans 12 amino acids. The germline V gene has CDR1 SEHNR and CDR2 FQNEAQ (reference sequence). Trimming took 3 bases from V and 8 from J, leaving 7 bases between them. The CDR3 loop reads CASSLLLEKLFF. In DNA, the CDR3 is TGTGCCAGCAGCTTGCTTTTGGAAAAACTGTTTTTT.

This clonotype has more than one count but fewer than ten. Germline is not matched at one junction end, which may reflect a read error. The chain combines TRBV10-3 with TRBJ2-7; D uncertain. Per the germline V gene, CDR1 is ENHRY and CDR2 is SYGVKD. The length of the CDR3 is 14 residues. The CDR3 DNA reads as TGTGCCATCAGTGACCACTTGTTCTCCTACGAGCATTACTTC. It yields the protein CAISDHLFSYEHYF.

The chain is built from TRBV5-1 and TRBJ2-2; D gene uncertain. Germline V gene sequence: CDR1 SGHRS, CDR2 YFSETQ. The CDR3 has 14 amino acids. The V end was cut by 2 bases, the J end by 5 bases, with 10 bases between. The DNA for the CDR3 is TGCGCCAGCAGCTTAACAATTAGGACCGGGGAGCTGTTTTTT. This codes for CASSLTIRTGELFF.

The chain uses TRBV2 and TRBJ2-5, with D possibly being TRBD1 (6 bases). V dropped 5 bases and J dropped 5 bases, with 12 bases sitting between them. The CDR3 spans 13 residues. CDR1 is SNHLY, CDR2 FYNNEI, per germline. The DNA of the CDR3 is TGTGCCAGCAGTAGGGGGACGGGGGAGACCCAGTACTTC. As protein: CASSRGTGETQYF.

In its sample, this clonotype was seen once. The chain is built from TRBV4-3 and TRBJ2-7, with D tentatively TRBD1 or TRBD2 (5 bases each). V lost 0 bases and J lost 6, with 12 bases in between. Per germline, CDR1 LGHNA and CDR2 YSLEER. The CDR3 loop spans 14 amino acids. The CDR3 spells CASSQDRGWGEQYF. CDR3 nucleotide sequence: TGCGCCAGCAGCCAAGATCGGGGCTGGGGCGAGCAGTACTTC.

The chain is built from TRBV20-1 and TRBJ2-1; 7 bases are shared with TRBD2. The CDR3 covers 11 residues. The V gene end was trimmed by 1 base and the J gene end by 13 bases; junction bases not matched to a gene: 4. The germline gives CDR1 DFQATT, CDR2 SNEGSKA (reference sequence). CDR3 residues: CSARGEGPQFF. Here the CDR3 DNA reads TGCAGTGCTAGAGGGGAGGGGCCCCAGTTCTTC.

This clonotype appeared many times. CDR3 protein: CASSLSGGYYNEQFF. CDR3 nucleotide sequence: TGTGCCAGCAGTTTATCGGGGGGCTACTACAATGAGCAGTTCTTC. The chain is built from TRBV27 and TRBJ2-1; either TRBD1 or TRBD2 may fit D (6 bases each). The V gene lost 0 bases and the J gene lost 3 bases, with 9 bases spanning the gap. Looked up from germline, CDR1 is MNHEY and CDR2 is SMNVEV (reference sequence). The CDR3 is 15 amino acids.

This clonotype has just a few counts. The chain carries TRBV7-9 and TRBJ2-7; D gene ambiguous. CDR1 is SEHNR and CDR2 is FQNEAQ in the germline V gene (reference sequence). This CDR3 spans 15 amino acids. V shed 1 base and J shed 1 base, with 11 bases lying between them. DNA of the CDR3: TGTGCCAGCAGCTTAGGCACCCGCAGGTCCTACGAGCAGTACTTC. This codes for CASSLGTRRSYEQYF.

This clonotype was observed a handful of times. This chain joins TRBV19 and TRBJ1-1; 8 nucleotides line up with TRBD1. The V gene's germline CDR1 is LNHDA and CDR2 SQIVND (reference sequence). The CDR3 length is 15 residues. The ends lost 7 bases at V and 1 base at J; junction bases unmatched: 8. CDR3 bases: TGTGCCAGTATAAGACAGGGGAACTGGAACACTGAAGCTTTCTTT. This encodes CASIRQGNWNTEAFF.

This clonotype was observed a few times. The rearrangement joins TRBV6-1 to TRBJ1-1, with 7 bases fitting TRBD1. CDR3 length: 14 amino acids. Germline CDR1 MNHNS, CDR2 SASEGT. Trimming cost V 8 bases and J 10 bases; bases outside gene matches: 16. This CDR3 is CASDPGDSLRIAFF. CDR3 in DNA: TGTGCCAGCGATCCGGGGGACAGTCTAAGGATAGCTTTCTTT.

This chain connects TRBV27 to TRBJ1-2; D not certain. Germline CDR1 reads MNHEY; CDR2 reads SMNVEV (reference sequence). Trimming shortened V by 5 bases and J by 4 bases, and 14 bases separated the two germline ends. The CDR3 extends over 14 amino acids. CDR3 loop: CASSPTIGFYGYTF. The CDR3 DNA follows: TGTGCCAGCAGTCCCACGATAGGATTCTATGGCTACACCTTC.

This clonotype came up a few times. CDR3 region: CASSLSGWQGRNNQPQHF. The CDR3 nucleotides read TGTGCCAGCAGTTTATCCGGGTGGCAGGGGAGAAACAATCAGCCCCAGCATTTT. The genes are TRBV27 and TRBJ1-5, with a tentative D call TRBD1 (6 bases). V gave up 0 bases and J gave up 3 bases, with 18 bases separating them. Germline loops: CDR1 MNHEY, CDR2 SMNVEV (reference sequence). The CDR3 is made up of 18 amino acids.

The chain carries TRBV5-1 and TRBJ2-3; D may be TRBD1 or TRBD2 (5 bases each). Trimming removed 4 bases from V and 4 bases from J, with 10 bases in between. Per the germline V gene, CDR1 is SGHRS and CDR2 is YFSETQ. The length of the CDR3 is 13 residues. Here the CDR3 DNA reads TGCGCCAGCAGCGAGAGGGGCGCAGATACGCAGTATTTT. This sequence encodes CASSERGADTQYF.

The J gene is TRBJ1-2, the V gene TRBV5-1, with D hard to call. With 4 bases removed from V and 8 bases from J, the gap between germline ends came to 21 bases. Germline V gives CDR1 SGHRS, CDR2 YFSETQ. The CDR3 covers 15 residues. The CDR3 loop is CASSTQPGELRGYTF. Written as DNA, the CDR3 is TGCGCCAGCAGCACCCAACCGGGAGAACTAAGGGGCTACACCTTC.

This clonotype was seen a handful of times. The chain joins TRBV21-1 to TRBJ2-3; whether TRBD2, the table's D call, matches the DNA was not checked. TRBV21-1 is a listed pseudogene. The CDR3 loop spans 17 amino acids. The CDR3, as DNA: TGTGCCAGCAGCCACCCAGGATCCAGCGGGGGCACAGATACGCAGTATTTT. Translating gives CASSHPGSSGGTDTQYF.

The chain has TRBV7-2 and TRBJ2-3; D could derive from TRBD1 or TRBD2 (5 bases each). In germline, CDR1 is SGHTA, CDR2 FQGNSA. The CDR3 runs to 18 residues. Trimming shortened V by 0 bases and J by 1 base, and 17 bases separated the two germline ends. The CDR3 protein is CASSLAGAVSFGTDTQYF. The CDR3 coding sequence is TGTGCCAGCAGCTTAGCCGGGGCCGTGTCTTTTGGCACAGATACGCAGTATTTT.

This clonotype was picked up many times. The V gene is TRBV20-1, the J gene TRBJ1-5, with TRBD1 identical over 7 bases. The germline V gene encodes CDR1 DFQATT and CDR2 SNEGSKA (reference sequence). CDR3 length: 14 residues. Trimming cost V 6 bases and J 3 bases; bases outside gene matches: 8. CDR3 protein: CSASQGPPNQPQHF. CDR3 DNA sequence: TGCAGTGCCTCACAGGGGCCCCCCAATCAGCCCCAGCATTTT.

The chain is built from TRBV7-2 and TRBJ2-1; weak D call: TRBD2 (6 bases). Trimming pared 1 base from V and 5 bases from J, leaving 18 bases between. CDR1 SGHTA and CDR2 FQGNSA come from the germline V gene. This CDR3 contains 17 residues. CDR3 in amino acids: CASSLVGRDQWDNEQFF. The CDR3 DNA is TGTGCCAGCAGCTTAGTCGGGCGGGACCAATGGGACAATGAGCAGTTCTTC. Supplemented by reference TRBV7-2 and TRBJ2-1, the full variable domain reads GAGVSQSPSNKVTEKGKDVELRCDPISGHTALYWYRQSLGQGLEFLIYFQGNSAPDKSGLPSDRFSAERTGGSVSTLTIQRTQQEDSAVYLCASSLVGRDQWDNEQFFGPGTRLTVL.

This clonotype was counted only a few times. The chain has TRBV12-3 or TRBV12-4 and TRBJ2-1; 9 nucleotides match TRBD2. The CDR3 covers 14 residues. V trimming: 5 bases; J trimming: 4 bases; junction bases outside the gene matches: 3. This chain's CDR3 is CASSISGGYNEQFF. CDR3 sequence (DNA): TGTGCCAGCAGTATTAGCGGGGGTTACAATGAGCAGTTCTTC.

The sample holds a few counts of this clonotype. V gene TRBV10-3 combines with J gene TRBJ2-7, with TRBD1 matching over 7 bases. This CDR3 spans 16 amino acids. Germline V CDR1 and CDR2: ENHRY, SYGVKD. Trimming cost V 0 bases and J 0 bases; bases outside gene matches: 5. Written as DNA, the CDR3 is TGTGCCATCAGTGAGTCTTTTGGGGACAGCTCCTACGAGCAGTACTTC. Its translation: CAISESFGDSSYEQYF.

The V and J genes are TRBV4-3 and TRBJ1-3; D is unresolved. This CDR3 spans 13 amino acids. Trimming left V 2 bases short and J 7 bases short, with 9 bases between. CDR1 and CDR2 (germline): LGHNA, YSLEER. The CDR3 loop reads CASSQPGWNTIYF. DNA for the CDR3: TGCGCCAGCAGCCAACCCGGGTGGAACACCATATATTTT.

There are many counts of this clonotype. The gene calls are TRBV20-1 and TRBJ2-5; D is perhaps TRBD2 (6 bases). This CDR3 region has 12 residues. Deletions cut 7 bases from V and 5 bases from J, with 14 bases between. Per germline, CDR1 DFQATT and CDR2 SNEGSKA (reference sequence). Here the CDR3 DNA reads TGCAGTGTTATGACTAGTGACGAGACCCAGTACTTC. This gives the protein CSVMTSDETQYF.